Presented here are 15 T cell receptor beta chains from one specimen sequenced in a study of blood T cell repertoires in COVID-19. This table comes from immunoSEQ multiplex PCR, and its TCRdb copy is limited to in-frame clones, with some not included. The data hold about 400,000 clones, with around 86% observed a single time. The source material was peripheral blood. These receptors were collected from a human donor in a cohort sampled during active COVID-19.

The V call is TRBV5-8, the J call TRBJ2-7; D remains unclear. Germline CDR1 reads SGHTS; CDR2 reads YDEGEE. CDR3 length equals 14 residues. V lost 1 base, J lost 5 bases, and 13 bases lay in between. The CDR3 DNA sequence: TGTGCCAGCAGCTTGTACAAGGAGATCAACGAGCAGTACTTC. It yields the protein CASSLYKEINEQYF.

The V call is TRBV10-3, the J call TRBJ1-2, with TRBD1 identical over 8 bases. J gave up 2 bases and V 4 bases, and 12 bases lay outside the gene matches. CDR1 and CDR2 (germline): ENHRY, SYGVKD. CDR3 size: 17 residues. The chain's CDR3 is CAISGTGSYRGNYGYTF. The CDR3 bases are TGTGCCATCAGTGGGACCGGCAGCTACAGGGGGAACTATGGCTACACCTTC.

The V gene is TRBV7-9, the J gene TRBJ1-1, with D perhaps TRBD1 (6 bases). The CDR3 sequence is 15 residues long. Deletions cut 1 base from V and 5 bases from J, with 14 bases between. The germline gives CDR1 SEHNR, CDR2 FQNEAQ (reference sequence). CDR3 bases: TGTGCCAGCAGCTTAGAATGGGGGAGGGGGACTGAAGCTTTCTTT. Protein product: CASSLEWGRGTEAFF.

J is TRBJ1-2 and V is TRBV5-1; no definite D call. Germline-derived CDR1 and CDR2 are SGHRS and YFSETQ. Trimming left V 0 bases short and J 0 bases short, with 9 bases between. The CDR3 totals 15 residues. CDR3 in DNA: TGCGCCAGCAGCTTGGGACTGCCCCCTAACTATGGCTACACCTTC. Protein: CASSLGLPPNYGYTF.

The chain uses TRBV30 and TRBJ2-5, with 12 bases that match TRBD2. CDR1 is GTSNPN, CDR2 SVGIG, per germline (reference sequence). The length of the CDR3 is 16 residues. V was pared by 1 base and J by 2 bases, with 5 bases of the junction left unmatched. For the CDR3, the DNA is TGTGCCTGGAGTGCCTGGACTAGCGGGAAACAAGAGACCCAGTACTTC. The encoded protein is CAWSAWTSGKQETQYF.

The gene calls are TRBV27 and TRBJ2-2; 10 nucleotides line up with TRBD1. V trimming: 3 bases; J trimming: 0 bases; junction bases outside the gene matches: 10. The CDR3 consists of 19 residues. Germline V CDR1 and CDR2: MNHEY, SMNVEV (reference sequence). CDR3 DNA sequence: TGTGCCAGCAGTTTTCCGGACAGGGGGGAGATGACGAACACCGGGGAGCTGTTTTTT. Encoded protein: CASSFPDRGEMTNTGELFF.

CDR3 sequence: CSASRGRSQPQHF. CDR3 DNA sequence: TGCAGTGCTAGTAGAGGGAGGAGTCAGCCCCAGCATTTT. This chain connects TRBV20-1 to TRBJ1-5; D gene ambiguous. The CDR3 has 13 amino acids. The germline V gene encodes CDR1 DFQATT and CDR2 SNEGSKA (reference sequence). Deletions cut 3 bases from V and 6 bases from J, with 12 bases between.

The V gene is TRBV24-1, the J gene TRBJ1-4; 8 bases match TRBD1. V gave up 7 bases and J gave up 8 bases; unmatched junction bases: 5. Germline V gene sequence: CDR1 KGHDR, CDR2 SFDVKD. This CDR3 has 13 amino acids. The CDR3 nucleotides are TGTGCCACCAGAGGACAGGGAGACGAAAAACTGTTTTTT. It encodes CATRGQGDEKLFF.

This clone was counted a single time. V and J are TRBV25-1 and TRBJ1-3; D possibly corresponds to TRBD1 (6 bases). The CDR3 sequence is 12 residues long. Germline CDR1 and CDR2: MGHDK and SYGVNS. The V gene lost 8 bases and the J gene lost 4 bases, with 9 bases spanning the gap. DNA of the CDR3: TGTGCCAGCGGGGGCCCCGGAAACACCATATATTTT. This codes for CASGGPGNTIYF.

The chain has TRBV6-1 and TRBJ2-3; D perhaps matches TRBD1 (5 bases). The V gene's germline CDR1 is MNHNS and CDR2 SASEGT. The V gene lost 2 bases and the J gene lost 3 bases, with 9 bases spanning the gap. CDR3 length: 14 amino acids. CDR3 bases: TGTGCCAGCAGTGAAAGGCAGGGTACAGATACGCAGTATTTT. Its protein product is CASSERQGTDTQYF.

This clone was observed a handful of times. The chain links TRBV4-2 to TRBJ1-2, with D possibly TRBD1 on 5 matching bases. The V end lost 0 bases, the J end lost 1 base, and 9 bases lay between the germline ends. Germline-derived CDR1 and CDR2 are LGHNA and YNFKEQ. There are 15 residues in the CDR3. The CDR3 sequence is CASSQEAQGNYGYTF. For the CDR3, the DNA is TGTGCCAGCAGCCAAGAGGCGCAGGGTAACTATGGCTACACCTTC.

The chain recombines TRBV19 with TRBJ2-5; D call uncertain. Germline loops: CDR1 LNHDA, CDR2 SQIVND (reference sequence). Deletions cut 5 bases from V and 4 bases from J, with 11 bases between. This CDR3 contains 13 residues. The CDR3 protein is CASSAGSGETQYF. The CDR3 bases are TGTGCCAGTAGTGCCGGTTCTGGAGAGACCCAGTACTTC.

V is TRBV11-2 and J is TRBJ1-1; TRBD1 matches at 11 bases. The CDR3 is made up of 18 amino acids. J gave up 1 base and V 4 bases, and 11 bases lay outside the gene matches. Germline values: CDR1 SGHAT, CDR2 FQNNGV. CDR3 DNA sequence: TGTGCCAGCAGCTCCCCTCCAGGACAGGGGGCGGCGAACACTGAAGCTTTCTTT. Translated, it gives CASSSPPGQGAANTEAFF.

The gene calls are TRBV5-1 and TRBJ2-1; 14 positions match TRBD2. Germline-derived CDR1 and CDR2 are SGHRS and YFSETQ. The CDR3 runs to 15 residues. V shed 3 bases, J shed 9 bases, and the junction held 5 bases outside the gene matches. The CDR3: CASSYGLAGGGEQFF. The CDR3 coding sequence is TGCGCCAGCAGCTACGGACTAGCGGGGGGAGGTGAGCAGTTCTTC.

The chain has TRBV4-1 and TRBJ1-4; D gene uncertain. The CDR3 consists of 12 residues. Per the germline V gene, CDR1 is MGHRA and CDR2 is YSYEKL. V was pared by 1 base and J by 8 bases, with 5 bases between. CDR3 protein: CASSQGQEKLFF. For the CDR3, the DNA is TGCGCCAGCAGCCAAGGCCAGGAAAAACTGTTTTTT.